Sequencing of this T cell receptor (beta chain) was carried out in a study of cytomegalovirus exposure and HLA in healthy donors. The CDR3 extends over 15 amino acids. CDR1 and CDR2 (germline): LNHNV, YYDKDF (reference sequence). Study-wide findings and caveats: Reports described diagnosis of cytomegalovirus status by the classifier as highly specific and sensitive. In vitro checks showed that three CMV-associated chains really do target CMV antigens. HLA alleles showed associations with around 15,000 TCR beta sequences in a later analysis, at a 0.05 false discovery rate. The study put some 150 TCR beta chains on its list as cytomegalovirus-associated.

This clone was observed a single time. Its antigen is currently unknown. The germline gene is not matched at one end of the junction; a read error may be the cause. This PCR relied on a set of 60 Vbeta primers and 13 Jbeta primers. Measured with immunoSEQ multiplex PCR; TCRdb has only the in-frame clones, and not every one. This sample has roughly 93,000 clones; around three quarters occur once, and the top ten carry less than 4%. The sequencing input was PBMCs. The sequence was collected from a man between 40 and 49 years old in good health and CMV-seronegative. This rearrangement joins TRBV15 to TRBJ1-5, with TRBD1 identical over 11 bases. CDR3: CATSGTGGRNQPQHF. DNA for the CDR3: TGTGCCACCAGCGGGACAGGGGGGCGCAACCAGCCCCAGCATTTT. Full variable domain (rest looked up from reference TRBV15 and TRBJ1-5): DAMVIQNPRYQVTQFGKPVTLSCSQTLNHNVMYWYQQKSSQAPKLLFHYYDKDFNNEADTPDNFQSRRPNTSFCFLDIRSPGLGDTAMYLCATSGTGGRNQPQHFGDGTRLSIL.